This TCR beta chain was sequenced for a study of blood T cells in healthy people across ages. Study-level results: Comparison with aged donors showed that long-lived donors had more naive CD4+ cells and higher diversity.

The CDR3 length is 15 residues. Germline V gene sequence: CDR1 DFQATT, CDR2 SNEGSKA (reference sequence). With 5 bases removed from V and 0 bases from J, the gap between germline ends came to 14 bases. This clonotype has just a few counts. Antigen specificity is unknown. A second PCR, run for roughly 6 to 11 cycles, used a sample-barcoded 5' primer plus a J-beta primer mix. TCRdb processed the 5' RACE reads anew with MiXCR; each CDR3 protein has one entry. This sample has about 1.8 million distinct CDR3 sequences, with roughly 49% found just once. Sequencing used blood. J is TRBJ2-4 and V is TRBV20-1; D perhaps matches TRBD1 (6 bases). This clonotype was sampled from a woman aged 40 to 50 in good health. The CDR3 reads CSAGTGQLAKNIQYF. The DNA for the CDR3 is TGCAGTGCTGGAACCGGACAGCTAGCCAAAAACATTCAGTACTTC.